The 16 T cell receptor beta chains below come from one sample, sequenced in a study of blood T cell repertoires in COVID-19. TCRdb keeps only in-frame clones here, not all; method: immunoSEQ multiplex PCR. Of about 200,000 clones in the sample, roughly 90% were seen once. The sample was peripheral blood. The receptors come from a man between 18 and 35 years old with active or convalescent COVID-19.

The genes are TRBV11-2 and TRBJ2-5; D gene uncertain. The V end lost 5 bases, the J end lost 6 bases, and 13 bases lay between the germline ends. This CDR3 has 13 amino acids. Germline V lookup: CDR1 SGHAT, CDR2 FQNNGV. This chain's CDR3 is CASSQLSVQTQYF. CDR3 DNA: TGTGCCAGCAGCCAACTTTCCGTTCAGACCCAGTACTTC.

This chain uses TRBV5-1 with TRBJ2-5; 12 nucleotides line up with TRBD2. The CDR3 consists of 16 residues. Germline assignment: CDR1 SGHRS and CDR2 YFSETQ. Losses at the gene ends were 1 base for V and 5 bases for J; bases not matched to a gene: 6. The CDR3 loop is CASSLFPSGRAETQYF. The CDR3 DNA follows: TGCGCCAGCAGCTTGTTCCCTAGCGGGAGGGCGGAGACCCAGTACTTC.

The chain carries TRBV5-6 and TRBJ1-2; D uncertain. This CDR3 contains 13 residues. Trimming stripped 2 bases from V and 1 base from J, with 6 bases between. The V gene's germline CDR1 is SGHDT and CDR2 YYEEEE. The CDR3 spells CASSLHSNYGYTF. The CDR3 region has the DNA TGTGCCAGCAGCTTACACAGTAACTATGGCTACACCTTC.

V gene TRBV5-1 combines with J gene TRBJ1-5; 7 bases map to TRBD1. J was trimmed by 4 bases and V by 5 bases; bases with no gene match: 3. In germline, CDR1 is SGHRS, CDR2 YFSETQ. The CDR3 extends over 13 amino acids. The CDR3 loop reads CASSRTGNQPQHF. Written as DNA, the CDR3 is TGCGCCAGCAGTCGGACAGGTAATCAGCCCCAGCATTTT.

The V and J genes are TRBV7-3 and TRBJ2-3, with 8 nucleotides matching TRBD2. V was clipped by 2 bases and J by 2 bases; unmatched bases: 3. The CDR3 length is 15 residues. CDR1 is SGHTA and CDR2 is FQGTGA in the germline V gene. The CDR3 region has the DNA TGTGCCAGCAGCTTATACGGGGGGGCCACAGATACGCAGTATTTT. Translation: CASSLYGGATDTQYF.

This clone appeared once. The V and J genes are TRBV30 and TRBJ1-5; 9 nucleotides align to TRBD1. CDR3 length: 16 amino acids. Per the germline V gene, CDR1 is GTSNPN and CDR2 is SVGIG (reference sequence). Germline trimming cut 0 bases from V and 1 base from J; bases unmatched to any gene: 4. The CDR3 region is CAWSVGTGRSNQPQHF. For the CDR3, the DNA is TGTGCCTGGAGTGTAGGGACAGGGAGGAGCAATCAGCCCCAGCATTTT. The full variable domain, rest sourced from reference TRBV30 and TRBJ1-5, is SQTIHQWPATLVQPVGSPLSLECTVEGTSNPNLYWYRQAAGRGLQLLFYSVGIGQISSEVPQNLSASRPQDRQFILSSKKLLLSDSGFYLCAWSVGTGRSNQPQHFGDGTRLSIL.

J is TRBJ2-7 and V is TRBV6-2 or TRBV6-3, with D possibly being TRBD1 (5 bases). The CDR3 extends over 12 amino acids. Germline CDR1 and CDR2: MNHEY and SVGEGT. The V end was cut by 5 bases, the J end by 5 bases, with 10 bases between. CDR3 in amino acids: CASSITGHEQYF. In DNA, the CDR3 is TGTGCCAGCAGTATCACAGGACACGAGCAGTACTTC.

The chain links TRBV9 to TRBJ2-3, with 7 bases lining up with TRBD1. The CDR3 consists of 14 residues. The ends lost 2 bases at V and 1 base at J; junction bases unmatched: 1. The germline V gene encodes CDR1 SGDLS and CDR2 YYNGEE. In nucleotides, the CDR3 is TGTGCCAGCAGCGTCGGGACAGGCACAGATACGCAGTATTTT. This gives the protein CASSVGTGTDTQYF.

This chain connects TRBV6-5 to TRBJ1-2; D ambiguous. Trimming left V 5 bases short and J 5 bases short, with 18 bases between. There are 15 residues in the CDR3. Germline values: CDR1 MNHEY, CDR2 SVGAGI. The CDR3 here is CASSPEGSRAYGYTF. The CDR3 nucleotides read TGTGCCAGCAGTCCCGAGGGTTCGCGGGCTTATGGCTACACCTTC.

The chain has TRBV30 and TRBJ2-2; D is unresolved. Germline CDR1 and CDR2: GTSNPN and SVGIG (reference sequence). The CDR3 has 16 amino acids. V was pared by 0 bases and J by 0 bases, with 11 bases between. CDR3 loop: CAWSVLGITNTGELFF. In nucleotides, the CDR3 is TGTGCCTGGAGTGTACTGGGCATAACGAACACCGGGGAGCTGTTTTTT.

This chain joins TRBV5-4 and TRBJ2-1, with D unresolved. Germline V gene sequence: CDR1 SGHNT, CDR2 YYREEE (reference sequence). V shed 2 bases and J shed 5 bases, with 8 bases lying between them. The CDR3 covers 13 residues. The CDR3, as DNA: TGTGCCAGCAGCTTTGAACGGGACAATGAGCAGTTCTTC. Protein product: CASSFERDNEQFF.

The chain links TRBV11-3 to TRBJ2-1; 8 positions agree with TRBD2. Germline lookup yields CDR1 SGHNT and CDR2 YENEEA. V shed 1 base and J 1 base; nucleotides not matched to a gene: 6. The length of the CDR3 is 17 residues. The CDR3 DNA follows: TGTGCCAGCAGCTTAGGGTCGGGAGGGTTTTCCTACAATGAGCAGTTCTTC. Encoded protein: CASSLGSGGFSYNEQFF.

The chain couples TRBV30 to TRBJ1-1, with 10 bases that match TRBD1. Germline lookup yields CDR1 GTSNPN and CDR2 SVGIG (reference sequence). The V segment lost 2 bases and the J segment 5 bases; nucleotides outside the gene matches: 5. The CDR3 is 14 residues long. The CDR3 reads CAWSKDRGWTEAFF. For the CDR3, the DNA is TGTGCCTGGAGTAAGGACAGGGGGTGGACTGAAGCTTTCTTT.

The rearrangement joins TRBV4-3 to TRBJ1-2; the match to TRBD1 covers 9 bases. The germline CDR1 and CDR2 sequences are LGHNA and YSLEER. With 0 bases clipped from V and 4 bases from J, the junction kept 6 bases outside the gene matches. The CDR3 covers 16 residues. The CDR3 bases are TGCGCCAGCAGCCAAGACGGGACAGGGTACGGCTATGGCTACACCTTC. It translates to CASSQDGTGYGYGYTF.

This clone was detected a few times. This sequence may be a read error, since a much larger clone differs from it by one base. CDR3 in amino acids: CASSEAGGSYNEQFF. CDR3 bases: TGTGCCAGCAGTGAAGCGGGAGGCTCCTACAATGAGCAGTTCTTC. The rearrangement links TRBV6-1 to TRBJ2-1, with D maybe TRBD2 (6 bases). Per the germline V gene, CDR1 is MNHNS and CDR2 is SASEGT. The CDR3 runs to 15 residues. Trimming left V 0 bases short and J 0 bases short, with 6 bases between.

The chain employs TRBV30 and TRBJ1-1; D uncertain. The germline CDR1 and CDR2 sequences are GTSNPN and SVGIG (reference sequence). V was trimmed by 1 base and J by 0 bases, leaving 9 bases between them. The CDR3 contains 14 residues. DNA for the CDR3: TGTGCCTGGAGTGGGTCCAGGCTGAACACTGAAGCTTTCTTT. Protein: CAWSGSRLNTEAFF.